The clone carrying this TCR beta chain was counted between two and nine times. What it binds is unknown. The CDR3 totals 14 residues. The V gene lost 4 bases and the J gene lost 2 bases, with 11 bases spanning the gap. Germline loops: CDR1 SGHRS, CDR2 YFSETQ. The data derive from a study of blood T cells in healthy people across ages. Study-wide points: In the absence of known donor CMV status, changes in expanded clonotypes were possibly confounded.

PCR was performed a second time for roughly 7 to 11 cycles using a sample-barcoded 5' primer and a J-beta primer mix. Each cDNA molecule received a tag from a template-switch adaptor that had 12 random nucleotides. MiXCR, run by TCRdb on the 5' RACE reads, gives a single entry per CDR3 protein. The sample has about 900,000 distinct CDR3 sequences; around 48% are singletons. This sequence originates from a man aged 30 to 45 in good health. Sequencing was carried out using blood. The chain joins TRBV5-1 to TRBJ2-3, with D unresolved. CDR3 sequence: CASSTRHDTDTQYF. CDR3 in DNA: TGCGCCAGCAGCACAAGACACGACACAGATACGCAGTATTTT.